These 9 T cell receptor beta chains originate from one sample sequenced in a study of identical twins. TCRdb re-called the 5' RACE reads with MiXCR, one entry per CDR3 protein. This sample yields 300,000 to 400,000 distinct CDR3 sequences, of which 9% are seen a single time; 7.5% to 9.5% belongs to the top ten. The sample taken for sequencing was naive T cells sorted from blood. These receptors were taken from a woman between 50 and 59 years old in good health.

This clonotype has a count of ten or more. The V and J genes are TRBV3-1 and TRBJ2-3, with D unresolved. The germline gives CDR1 LGHDT, CDR2 YNNKEL (reference sequence). V was pared by 1 base and J by 2 bases, with 7 bases between. This CDR3 has 14 residues. The CDR3 region has the DNA TGTGCCAGCAGCCAAGCCCTAACCACAGATACGCAGTATTTT. Translated: CASSQALTTDTQYF.

This clonotype has just a few counts. The chain couples TRBV25-1 to TRBJ2-2; the D is unclear. The CDR3 is made up of 15 amino acids. The V and J ends lost 1 base and 4 bases respectively, with 10 bases between them. Germline-derived CDR1 and CDR2 are MGHDK and SYGVNS. The CDR3, as DNA: TGTGCCAGCAGTGAATTTTCCCAAGCCACCGGGGAGCTGTTTTTT. Amino acid sequence: CASSEFSQATGELFF.

This clonotype was observed at least ten times. The V call is TRBV5-1, the J call TRBJ1-1; TRBD1 matches 11 bases. The germline CDR1 and CDR2 sequences are SGHRS and YFSETQ. Losses at the gene ends were 4 bases for V and 4 bases for J; bases not matched to a gene: 3. CDR3 length: 14 amino acids. The chain's CDR3 is CASSPGQGVTEAFF. Here the CDR3 DNA reads TGCGCCAGCAGCCCGGGACAGGGGGTCACTGAAGCTTTCTTT. Full variable domain (outside the CDR3, taken from reference TRBV5-1 and TRBJ1-1): KAGVTQTPRYLIKTRGQQVTLSCSPISGHRSVSWYQQTPGQGLQFLFEYFSETQRNKGNFPGRFSGRQFSNSRSEMNVSTLELGDSALYLCASSPGQGVTEAFFGQGTRLTVV.

The CDR3 here is CASSQGLRQPQHF. In DNA, the CDR3 is TGTGCCAGCAGCCAAGGGTTGCGTCAGCCCCAGCATTTT. The chain links TRBV3-1 to TRBJ1-5; D is unresolved. The CDR3 sequence is 13 residues long. Germline V gene data show CDR1 as LGHDT and CDR2 as YNNKEL (reference sequence). Between the trimmed V and J ends, which lost 1 base and 6 bases, there was a span of 7 bases.

This clonotype occurred many times. The chain recombines TRBV29-1 with TRBJ2-1; D is unclear. There are 11 residues in the CDR3. Trimming removed 3 bases at V and 4 bases at J, with 4 bases between. The germline gives CDR1 SQVTM, CDR2 ANQGSEA. The CDR3 DNA is TGCAGCGTTGACAGGTACAATGAGCAGTTCTTC. Translation gives CSVDRYNEQFF.

J is TRBJ2-7 and V is TRBV27; 14 bases fit TRBD2. The CDR3 covers 14 residues. V lost 2 bases and J lost 9; bases outside the gene matches: 3. Germline CDR1 MNHEY, CDR2 SMNVEV (reference sequence). The CDR3 nucleotides read TGTGCCAGCAGTTTAACGGGACTAGCGGGAGTGCAGTACGTC. Its protein product is CASSLTGLAGVQYV.

This clonotype was recorded many times. The chain combines TRBV13 with TRBJ2-7; a possible D gene is TRBD1 (5 bases). The V end lost 3 bases, the J end lost 7 bases, and 16 bases lay between the germline ends. Germline CDR1 PRHDT, CDR2 FYEKMQ (reference sequence). This CDR3 is built from 14 residues. The DNA of the CDR3 is TGTGCCAGCAGCTTTACAGGTCAGGCTGGGGAGCAGTACTTC. It is translated as CASSFTGQAGEQYF.

This clonotype was counted ten times or more. CDR3 DNA: TGCAGCGTTGAACAGGGGTACACCGGGGAGCTGTTTTTT. Its protein product is CSVEQGYTGELFF. V is TRBV29-1 and J is TRBJ2-2; perhaps TRBD1 as D (6 bases). Germline assignment: CDR1 SQVTM and CDR2 ANQGSEA. The CDR3 has 13 residues. Trimming left V 2 bases short and J 3 bases short, with 7 bases between.

The table lists this clonotype with a few counts. The chain joins TRBV7-8 to TRBJ2-1, with 7 nucleotides matching TRBD2. The germline V gene has CDR1 SGHVS and CDR2 FQNEAQ. The CDR3 runs 14 residues. The J segment lost 6 bases and the V segment lost 6 bases, leaving 8 bases of the junction unmatched. CDR3 region: CASRTGGKSNEQFF. Here the CDR3 DNA reads TGTGCCAGCAGGACCGGGGGGAAGAGCAATGAGCAGTTCTTC.